This T cell receptor beta chain was obtained from a study of blood T cell repertoires in COVID-19. Study context: PBMCs, B-cell-depleted T cells, or T cells were the source of the cDNA or gDNA that made up the material.

Unmatched junction bases numbered 8, after V lost 3 bases and J lost 4 bases. The CDR3 totals 17 residues. Per germline, CDR1 SGDLS and CDR2 YYNGEE. Per the original data handling: Scientists estimated how many nucleated cells there were by amplifying reference gene primers. Here immunoSEQ multiplex PCR was the method, and the copy in TCRdb shows in-frame clones only, minus some. The V and J calls and clone size are taken from that table; D and trimming were inferred from the DNA. The profile shows 110,000 or so clones, 75% to 90% of them singletons. The TCR was taken from a human donor in a cohort sampled during active COVID-19. The sample was peripheral blood. The genes are TRBV9 and TRBJ2-1; TRBD2 aligns across 12 bases. The CDR3 reads CASSAGLAGGQYNEQFF. The CDR3 DNA sequence: TGTGCCAGCAGCGCCGGGCTAGCGGGGGGGCAGTACAATGAGCAGTTCTTC.